This paragraph covers one T cell receptor beta chain sequence. The antigen remains undetermined. The CDR3 consists of 15 residues. Trimming removed 3 bases from V and 6 bases from J, with 14 bases in between. Germline CDR1 and CDR2: WNHNN and SYGVQD (reference sequence). The study ran its PCR with 60 Vbeta and 13 Jbeta primers. Profiled with immunoSEQ multiplex PCR; TCRdb holds only in-frame clones, not every one. The sample lists under 150,000 clones; 73% were seen once. The data were obtained in a study of cytomegalovirus exposure and HLA in healthy donors. About the study: Previous work identified around 120 million unique TCR beta sequences from 200 million or so T cells. Study-wide results and limits: Highly shared variants forming one cluster were likely a sequencing artifact. Most subjects' HLA-A and HLA-B alleles were reportedly predicted from TCR beta sequences. Earlier findings revealed that most TCR beta V segments proved productive either about 87% or about 30% of the time.

Sequencing was performed on PBMCs. J is TRBJ2-2 and V is TRBV10-1; D might be TRBD2 (5 bases). The receptor was isolated from a woman aged 40 to 49 in good health and CMV-seronegative. CDR3: CASSDLGGYAGELFF. The CDR3 bases are TGCGCCAGCAGTGACCTTGGCGGGTACGCCGGGGAGCTGTTTTTT.